The sequence of this T cell receptor beta chain was determined in a study of blood T cell repertoires in COVID-19. Overall study context: Sources were T cells, B-cell-depleted T cells, or PBMCs; the material itself was cDNA or gDNA.

Clinical histories supplied by participants themselves formed the basis of cohort assignment. Cohort 3 recovered donors had two negative PCRs, clearance, or symptom resolution. As originally analysed: Estimated nucleated cell counts came from reference gene primer amplification. Data came from immunoSEQ multiplex PCR; TCRdb stores just in-frame clones and leaves some out. V, J and clone size derive from that table, while D and trimming were established from the DNA sequence. The table shows about 370,000 clones, with approximately 89% occurring only once. Trimming cost V 5 bases and J 11 bases; bases outside gene matches: 16. The CDR3 runs to 16 residues. Germline CDR1 reads MDHEN; CDR2 reads SYDVKM.

The chain employs TRBV28 and TRBJ2-3; 10 nucleotides line up with TRBD2. The specimen sequenced was PBMCs or T cells enriched from blood (not recorded which). The TCR originated in a young woman who had recovered from COVID-19. Here the CDR3 reads CASSPRLAGPDQLQYF. The CDR3 DNA reads TGTGCCAGCAGTCCCCGACTAGCGGGCCCAGATCAATTGCAGTATTTT.